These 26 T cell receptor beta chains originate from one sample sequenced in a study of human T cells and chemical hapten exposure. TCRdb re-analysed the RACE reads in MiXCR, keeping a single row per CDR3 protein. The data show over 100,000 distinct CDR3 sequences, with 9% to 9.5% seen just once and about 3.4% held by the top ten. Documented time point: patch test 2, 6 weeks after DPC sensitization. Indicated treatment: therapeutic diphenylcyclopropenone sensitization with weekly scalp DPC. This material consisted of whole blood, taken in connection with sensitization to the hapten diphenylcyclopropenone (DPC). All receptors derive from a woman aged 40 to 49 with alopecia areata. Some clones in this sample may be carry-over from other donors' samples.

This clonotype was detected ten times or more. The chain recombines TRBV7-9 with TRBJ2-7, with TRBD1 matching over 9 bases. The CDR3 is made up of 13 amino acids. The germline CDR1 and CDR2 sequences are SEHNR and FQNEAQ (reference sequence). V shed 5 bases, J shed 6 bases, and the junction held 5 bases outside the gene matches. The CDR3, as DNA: TGTGCCAGCAGCCCCCGGGACAGGGTCGAGCAGTACTTC. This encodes CASSPRDRVEQYF. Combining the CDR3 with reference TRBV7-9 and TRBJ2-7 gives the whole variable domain DTGVSQNPRHKITKRGQNVTFRCDPISEHNRLYWYRQTLGQGPEFLTYFQNEAQLEKSRLLSDRFSAERPKGSFSTLEIQRTEQGDSAMYLCASSPRDRVEQYFGPGTRLTVT.

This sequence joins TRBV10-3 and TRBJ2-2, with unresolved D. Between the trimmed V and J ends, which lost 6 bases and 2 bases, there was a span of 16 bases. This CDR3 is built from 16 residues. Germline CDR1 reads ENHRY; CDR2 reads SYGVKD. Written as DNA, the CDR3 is TGTGCCATCAGACCCTTCAGCGAAAGAAACACCGGGGAGCTGTTTTTT. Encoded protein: CAIRPFSERNTGELFF.

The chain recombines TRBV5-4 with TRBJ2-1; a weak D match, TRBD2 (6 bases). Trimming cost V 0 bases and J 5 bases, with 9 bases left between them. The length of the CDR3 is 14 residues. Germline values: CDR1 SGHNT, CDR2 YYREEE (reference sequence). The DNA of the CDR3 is TGTGCCAGCAGCTTGGAGCGGGCGAACAATGAGCAGTTCTTC. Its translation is CASSLERANNEQFF. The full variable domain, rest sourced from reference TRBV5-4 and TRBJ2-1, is ETGVTQSPTHLIKTRGQQVTLRCSSQSGHNTVSWYQQALGQGPQFIFQYYREEENGRGNFPPRFSGLQFPNYSSELNVNALELDDSALYLCASSLERANNEQFFGPGTRLTVL.

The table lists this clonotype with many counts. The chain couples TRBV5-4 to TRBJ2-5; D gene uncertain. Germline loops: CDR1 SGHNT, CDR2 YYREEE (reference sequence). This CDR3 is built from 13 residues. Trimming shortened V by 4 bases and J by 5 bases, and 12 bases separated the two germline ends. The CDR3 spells CASSSSRGETQYF. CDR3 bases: TGTGCCAGCAGCAGTTCACGTGGGGAGACCCAGTACTTC.

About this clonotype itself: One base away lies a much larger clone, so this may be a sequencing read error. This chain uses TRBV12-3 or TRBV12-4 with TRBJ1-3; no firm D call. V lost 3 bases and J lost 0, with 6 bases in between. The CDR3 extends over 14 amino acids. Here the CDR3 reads CASSLFSSGNTIYF. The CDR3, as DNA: TGTGCCAGCAGTTTGTTCAGCTCTGGAAACACCATATATTTT.

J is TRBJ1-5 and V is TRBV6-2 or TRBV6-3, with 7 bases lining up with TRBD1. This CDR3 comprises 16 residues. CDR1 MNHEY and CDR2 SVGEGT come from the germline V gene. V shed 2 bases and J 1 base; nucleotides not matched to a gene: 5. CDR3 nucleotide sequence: TGTGCCAGCAGTTACCCCCGACAGGGAAGCAATCAGCCCCAGCATTTT. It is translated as CASSYPRQGSNQPQHF.

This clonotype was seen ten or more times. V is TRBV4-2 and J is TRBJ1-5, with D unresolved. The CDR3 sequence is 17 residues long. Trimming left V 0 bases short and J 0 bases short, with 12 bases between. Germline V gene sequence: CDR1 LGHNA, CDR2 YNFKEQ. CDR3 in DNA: TGTGCCAGCAGCCAAGATCGGAACACCTATAGCAATCAGCCCCAGCATTTT. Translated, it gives CASSQDRNTYSNQPQHF.

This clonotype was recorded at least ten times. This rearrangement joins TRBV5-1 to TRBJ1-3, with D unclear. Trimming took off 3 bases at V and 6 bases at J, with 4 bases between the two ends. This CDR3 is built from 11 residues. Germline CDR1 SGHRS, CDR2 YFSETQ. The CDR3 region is CASSSQNTIYF. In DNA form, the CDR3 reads TGCGCCAGCAGCTCCCAAAACACCATATATTTT.

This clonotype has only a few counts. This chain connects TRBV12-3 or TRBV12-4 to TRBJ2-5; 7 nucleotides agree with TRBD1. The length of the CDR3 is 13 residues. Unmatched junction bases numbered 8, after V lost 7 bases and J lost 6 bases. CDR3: CASIPSGQQTQYF. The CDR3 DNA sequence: TGTGCCAGCATCCCCTCGGGACAGCAGACCCAGTACTTC.

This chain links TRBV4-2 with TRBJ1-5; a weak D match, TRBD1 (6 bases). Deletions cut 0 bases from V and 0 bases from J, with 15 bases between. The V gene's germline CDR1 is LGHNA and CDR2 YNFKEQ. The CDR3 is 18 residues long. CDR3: CASSQDPQDSYSNQPQHF. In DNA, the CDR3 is TGTGCCAGCAGCCAAGATCCCCAGGACAGCTATAGCAATCAGCCCCAGCATTTT.

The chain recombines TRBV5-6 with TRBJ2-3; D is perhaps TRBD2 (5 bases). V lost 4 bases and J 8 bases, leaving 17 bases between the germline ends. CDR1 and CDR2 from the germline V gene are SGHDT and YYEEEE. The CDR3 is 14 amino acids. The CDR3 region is CASSDVTNGGTQYF. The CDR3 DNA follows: TGTGCCAGCAGCGATGTAACGAACGGAGGTACGCAGTATTTT.

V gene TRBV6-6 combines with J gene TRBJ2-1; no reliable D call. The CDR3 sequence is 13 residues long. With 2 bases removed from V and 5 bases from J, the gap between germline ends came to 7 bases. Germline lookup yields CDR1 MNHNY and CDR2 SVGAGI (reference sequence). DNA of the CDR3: TGTGCCAGCAGTTACAGGGAAGACAATGAGCAGTTCTTC. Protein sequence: CASSYREDNEQFF.

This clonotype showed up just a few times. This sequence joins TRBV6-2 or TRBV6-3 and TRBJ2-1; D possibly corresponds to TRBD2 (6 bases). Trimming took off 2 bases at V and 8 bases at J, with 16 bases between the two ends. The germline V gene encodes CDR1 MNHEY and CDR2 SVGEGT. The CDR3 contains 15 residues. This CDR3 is CASSYGDSGRDEQFF. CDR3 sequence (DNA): TGTGCCAGCAGTTACGGGGACTCAGGTCGCGATGAGCAGTTCTTC.

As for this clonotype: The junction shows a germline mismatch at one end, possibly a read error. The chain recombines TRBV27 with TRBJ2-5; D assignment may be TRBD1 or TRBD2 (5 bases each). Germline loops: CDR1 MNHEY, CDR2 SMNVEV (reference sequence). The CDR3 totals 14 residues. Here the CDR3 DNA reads TGTGTCAGCAGCCAGTGGGACCCGCAGGGGACCCAGTACTTC. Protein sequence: CVSSQWDPQGTQYF.

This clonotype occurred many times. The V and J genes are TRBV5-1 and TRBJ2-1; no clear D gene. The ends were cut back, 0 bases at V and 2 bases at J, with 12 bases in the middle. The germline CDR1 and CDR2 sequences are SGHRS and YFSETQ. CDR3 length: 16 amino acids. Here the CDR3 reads CASSLEWIFTYNEQFF. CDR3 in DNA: TGCGCCAGCAGCTTGGAATGGATTTTTACCTACAATGAGCAGTTCTTC.

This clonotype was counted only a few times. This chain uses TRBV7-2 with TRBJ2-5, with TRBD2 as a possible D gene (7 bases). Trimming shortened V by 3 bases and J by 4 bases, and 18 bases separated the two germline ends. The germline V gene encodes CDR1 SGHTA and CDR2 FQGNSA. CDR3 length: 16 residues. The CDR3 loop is CASSFGRSGGTETQYF. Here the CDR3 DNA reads TGTGCCAGCAGCTTTGGGAGGTCGGGGGGCACAGAGACCCAGTACTTC.

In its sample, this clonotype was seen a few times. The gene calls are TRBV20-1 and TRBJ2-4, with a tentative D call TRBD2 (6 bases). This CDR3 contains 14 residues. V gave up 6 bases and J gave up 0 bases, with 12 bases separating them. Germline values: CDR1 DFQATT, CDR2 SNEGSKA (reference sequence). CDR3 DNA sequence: TGCAGTGCCCCGCCCGGGGGAGCCAAAAACATTCAGTACTTC. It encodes CSAPPGGAKNIQYF.

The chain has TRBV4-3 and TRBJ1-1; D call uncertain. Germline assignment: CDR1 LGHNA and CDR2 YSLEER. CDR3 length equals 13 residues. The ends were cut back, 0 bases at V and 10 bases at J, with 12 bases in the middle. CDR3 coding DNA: TGCGCCAGCAGCCAAGATGAGGGTCGCGTAGCTTTCTTT. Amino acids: CASSQDEGRVAFF.

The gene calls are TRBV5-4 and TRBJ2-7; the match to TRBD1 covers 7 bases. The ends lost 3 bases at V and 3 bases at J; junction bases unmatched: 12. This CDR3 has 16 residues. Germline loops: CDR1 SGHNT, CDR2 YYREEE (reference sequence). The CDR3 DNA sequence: TGTGCCAGCAGCTCACAGGGGTTGGGGTTAATCTACGAGCAGTACTTC. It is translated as CASSSQGLGLIYEQYF.

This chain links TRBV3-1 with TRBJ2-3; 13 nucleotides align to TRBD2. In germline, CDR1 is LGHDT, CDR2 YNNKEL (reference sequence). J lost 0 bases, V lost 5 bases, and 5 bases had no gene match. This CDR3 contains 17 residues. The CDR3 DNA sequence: TGTGCCAGCAGCAGACTAGCGGGGGGACTTAGCACAGATACGCAGTATTTT. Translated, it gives CASSRLAGGLSTDTQYF.

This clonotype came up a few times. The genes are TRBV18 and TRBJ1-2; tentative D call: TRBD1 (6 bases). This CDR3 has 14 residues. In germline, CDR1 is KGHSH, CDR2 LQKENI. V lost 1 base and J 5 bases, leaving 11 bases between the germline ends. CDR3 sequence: CASSPRAGEYGYTF. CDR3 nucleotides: TGTGCCAGCTCACCACGGGCAGGGGAATATGGCTACACCTTC.

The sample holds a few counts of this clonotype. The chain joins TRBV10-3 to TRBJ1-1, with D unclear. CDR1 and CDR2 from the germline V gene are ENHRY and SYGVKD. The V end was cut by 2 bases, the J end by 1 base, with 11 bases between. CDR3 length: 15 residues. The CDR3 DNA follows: TGTGCCATCAGTGAGCCTATGGGCAAGAACACTGAAGCTTTCTTT. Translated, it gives CAISEPMGKNTEAFF.

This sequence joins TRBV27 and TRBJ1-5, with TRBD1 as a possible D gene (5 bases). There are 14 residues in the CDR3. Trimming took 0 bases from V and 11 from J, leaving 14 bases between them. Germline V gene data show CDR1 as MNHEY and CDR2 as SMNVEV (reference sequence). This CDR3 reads CASSLSGDALAQHF. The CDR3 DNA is TGTGCCAGCAGTTTATCAGGGGACGCTTTGGCCCAGCATTTT.

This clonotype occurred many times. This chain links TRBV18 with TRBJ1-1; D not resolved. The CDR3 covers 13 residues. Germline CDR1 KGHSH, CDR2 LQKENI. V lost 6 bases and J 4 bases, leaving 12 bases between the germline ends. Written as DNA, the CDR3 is TGTGCCAGCTCTCCTCCAGAGAGCACTGAAGCTTTCTTT. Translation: CASSPPESTEAFF.

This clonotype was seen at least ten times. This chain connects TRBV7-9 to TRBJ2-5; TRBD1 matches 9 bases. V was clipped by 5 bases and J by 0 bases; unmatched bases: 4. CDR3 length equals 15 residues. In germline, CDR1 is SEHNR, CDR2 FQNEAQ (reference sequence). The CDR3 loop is CASSPGQGYQETQYF. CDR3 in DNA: TGTGCCAGCAGCCCGGGACAGGGATACCAAGAGACCCAGTACTTC.

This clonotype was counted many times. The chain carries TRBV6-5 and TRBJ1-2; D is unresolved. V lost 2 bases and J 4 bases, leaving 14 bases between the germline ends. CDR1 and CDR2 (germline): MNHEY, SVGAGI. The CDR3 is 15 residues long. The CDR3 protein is CASSYPKGGTYGYTF. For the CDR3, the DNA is TGTGCCAGCAGTTACCCAAAGGGCGGAACCTATGGCTACACCTTC.